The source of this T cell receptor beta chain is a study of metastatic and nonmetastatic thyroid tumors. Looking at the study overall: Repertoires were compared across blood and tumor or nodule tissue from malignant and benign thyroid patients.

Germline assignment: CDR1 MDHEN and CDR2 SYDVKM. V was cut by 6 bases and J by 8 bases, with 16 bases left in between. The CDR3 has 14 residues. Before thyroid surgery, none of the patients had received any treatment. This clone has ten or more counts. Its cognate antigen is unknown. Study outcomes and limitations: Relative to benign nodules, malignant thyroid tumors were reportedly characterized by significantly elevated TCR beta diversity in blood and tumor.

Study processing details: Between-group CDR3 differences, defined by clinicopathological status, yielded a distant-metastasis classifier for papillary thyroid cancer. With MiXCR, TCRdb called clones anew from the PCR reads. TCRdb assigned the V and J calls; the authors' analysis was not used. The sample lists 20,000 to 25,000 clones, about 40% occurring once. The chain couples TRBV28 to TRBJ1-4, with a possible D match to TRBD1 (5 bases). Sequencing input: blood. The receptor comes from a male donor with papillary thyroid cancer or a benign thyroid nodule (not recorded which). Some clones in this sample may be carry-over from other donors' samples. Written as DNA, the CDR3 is TGTGCCAGCAGCGCCGACAGCGGTACGGAAAAACTGTTTTTT. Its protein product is CASSADSGTEKLFF.